These 17 T cell receptor beta chains were sequenced from one sample in a study of technical replicates of blood from a few donors. Sequencing was performed with immunoSEQ multiplex PCR; in TCRdb, only in-frame clones are kept and a portion is missing. The repertoire includes tens of thousands of clones, 85% to 95% of them detected once, and 0.26% sits in the top ten. Material for sequencing was T cells isolated from PBMCs. These receptors were taken from a human donor in good health.

The V gene is TRBV2, the J gene TRBJ2-1, with 14 bases matching TRBD2. The J segment lost 7 bases and the V segment lost 7 bases, leaving 3 bases of the junction unmatched. CDR1 is SNHLY and CDR2 is FYNNEI in the germline V gene. The CDR3 contains 14 residues. For the CDR3, the DNA is TGTGCCAGCAAGGGACTAGCGGGAGCAAATGAGCAGTTCTTC. It encodes CASKGLAGANEQFF.

This clone was picked up one time. The V gene is TRBV6-5, the J gene TRBJ2-7; TRBD1 matches at 7 bases. The trim removed 4 bases at V and 0 bases at J, leaving 3 bases unmatched. The CDR3 spans 14 residues. Per the germline V gene, CDR1 is MNHEY and CDR2 is SVGAGI. CDR3 nucleotides: TGTGCCAGCAGTTGGGACAGAAACTCCTACGAGCAGTACTTC. Translated: CASSWDRNSYEQYF.

The chain carries TRBV6-5 and TRBJ2-1; 7 bases are shared with TRBD1. The CDR3 runs 12 residues. Germline loops: CDR1 MNHEY, CDR2 SVGAGI. With 7 bases clipped from V and 12 bases from J, the junction kept 9 bases outside the gene matches. The CDR3: CASTDRVRGQFF. In nucleotides, the CDR3 is TGTGCCAGCACCGACAGGGTCCGCGGGCAGTTCTTC.

This clone showed up just once. The V call is TRBV5-4, the J call TRBJ1-3, with a tentative D call TRBD1 (6 bases). Deletions cut 6 bases from V and 0 bases from J, with 13 bases between. From germline, CDR1 is SGHNT and CDR2 YYREEE (reference sequence). There are 15 residues in the CDR3. CDR3 in DNA: TGTGCCAGCACCTCGGACAGTATCTCTGGAAACACCATATATTTT. Protein product: CASTSDSISGNTIYF. The variable domain in full, with the rest retrieved from reference TRBV5-4 and TRBJ1-3, is ETGVTQSPTHLIKTRGQQVTLRCSSQSGHNTVSWYQQALGQGPQFIFQYYREEENGRGNFPPRFSGLQFPNYSSELNVNALELDDSALYLCASTSDSISGNTIYFGEGSWLTVV.

This chain connects TRBV29-1 to TRBJ2-7, with TRBD2 matching 8 bases. After removal of 6 bases from V and 1 base from J, the junction contained 8 bases not matched to a gene. From germline, CDR1 is SQVTM and CDR2 ANQGSEA. The CDR3 runs 14 residues. The CDR3 DNA is TGCAGCGTGGGGAGAGCGGGAGAGTCCTACGAGCAGTACTTC. This codes for CSVGRAGESYEQYF.

This clone came up once. The V call is TRBV19, the J call TRBJ2-7; TRBD1 agrees at 8 bases. This CDR3 has 15 amino acids. The V and J ends lost 10 bases and 6 bases, in that order; junction bases with no gene match: 17. Germline V CDR1 and CDR2: LNHDA, SQIVND (reference sequence). The CDR3 protein is CATSPGTGRRLEQYF. CDR3 nucleotide sequence: TGTGCCACCTCCCCGGGGACAGGCAGACGCCTCGAGCAGTACTTC. The variable domain in full, with the rest retrieved from reference TRBV19 and TRBJ2-7, is DGGITQSPKYLFRKEGQNVTLSCEQNLNHDAMYWYRQDPGQGLRLIYYSQIVNDFQKGDIAEGYSVSREKKESFPLTVTSAQKNPTAFYLCATSPGTGRRLEQYFGPGTRLTVT.

In its sample, this clone was seen once. J is TRBJ2-7 and V is TRBV6-6; D may be TRBD1 (5 bases). The germline V and J ends were trimmed by 4 bases and 2 bases, with 18 bases remaining between them. CDR1 is MNHNY, CDR2 SVGAGI, per germline (reference sequence). This CDR3 is built from 16 residues. The DNA for the CDR3 is TGTGCCAGCAGTTCCACCGTGCCGACAGTCCCCTACGAGCAGTACTTC. It specifies CASSSTVPTVPYEQYF.

The J gene is TRBJ2-6, the V gene TRBV2; no firm D call. The germline V gene encodes CDR1 SNHLY and CDR2 FYNNEI. V lost 6 bases, J lost 4 bases, and 19 bases lay in between. CDR3 length: 17 residues. The CDR3 nucleotides are TGTGCCAGCAGCGCCGCCCTGGGCGTGATAGGGGCCAACGTCCTGACTTTC. This sequence encodes CASSAALGVIGANVLTF.

This chain joins TRBV7-9 and TRBJ2-1; weak D call: TRBD1 (5 bases). CDR1 and CDR2 (germline): SEHNR, FQNEAQ (reference sequence). The CDR3 is 15 amino acids. Trimming left V 1 base short and J 10 bases short, with 17 bases between. Here the CDR3 DNA reads TGTGCCAGCAGCTTAGTCCCGAGTGGTCAGGGCGAGCAGTTCTTC. Its protein product is CASSLVPSGQGEQFF.

This chain uses TRBV28 with TRBJ2-7, with D possibly matching TRBD2 (6 bases). Germline V gives CDR1 MDHEN, CDR2 SYDVKM. Trimming removed 6 bases from V and 1 base from J, with 16 bases in between. There are 15 residues in the CDR3. CDR3 DNA: TGTGCCAGCAGAACAAGCGGGTCCACTTCCTACGAGCAGTACTTC. Translating it yields CASRTSGSTSYEQYF.

The CDR3 sequence: CASSQGGLIQETQYF. CDR3 nucleotide sequence: TGTGCCAGCAGCCAAGGCGGACTGATCCAAGAGACCCAGTACTTC. The rearrangement links TRBV4-2 to TRBJ2-5; the D gene is possibly TRBD2 (5 bases). CDR3 size: 15 residues. V dropped 1 base and J dropped 1 base, with 10 bases sitting between them. Germline loops: CDR1 LGHNA, CDR2 YNFKEQ.

The chain joins TRBV4-1 to TRBJ1-2; TRBD1 is a possible D gene (5 bases). The CDR3 has 16 amino acids. Per germline, CDR1 MGHRA and CDR2 YSYEKL. V lost 2 bases, J lost 3 bases, and 16 bases lay in between. The CDR3 loop reads CASSQPIEGADYGYTF. CDR3 DNA: TGCGCCAGCAGCCAACCTATCGAAGGGGCGGACTATGGCTACACCTTC.

The CDR3 region has the DNA TGTGCCAGCAGCTTTTACCCAGACAATGAGCAGTTCTTC. Its translation: CASSFYPDNEQFF. The chain links TRBV5-4 to TRBJ2-1; D unresolved. Trimming took off 2 bases at V and 5 bases at J, with 8 bases between the two ends. This CDR3 spans 13 amino acids. Germline V CDR1 and CDR2: SGHNT, YYREEE (reference sequence).

This clone was seen just once. V is TRBV2 and J is TRBJ1-5, with D maybe TRBD1 (5 bases). Germline V lookup: CDR1 SNHLY, CDR2 FYNNEI. This CDR3 comprises 14 residues. Trimming pared 6 bases from V and 5 bases from J, leaving 14 bases between. The CDR3 region is CASSTQGGYQPQHF. The CDR3 DNA follows: TGTGCCAGCAGCACTCAGGGTGGGTATCAGCCCCAGCATTTT.

V usage is TRBV30 and J usage is TRBJ1-2; possibly TRBD1 for D (6 bases). Germline CDR1 reads GTSNPN; CDR2 reads SVGIG (reference sequence). Deletions cut 2 bases from V and 9 bases from J, with 16 bases between. The CDR3 is 13 amino acids. CDR3 in amino acids: CAWSTDRRMSYTF. The DNA of the CDR3 is TGTGCCTGGAGTACCGACAGGCGGATGAGCTACACCTTC.

The genes are TRBV19 and TRBJ2-7, with D perhaps TRBD1 (5 bases). The ends were cut back, 5 bases at V and 3 bases at J, with 20 bases in the middle. The CDR3 is 16 residues long. Germline V gene lookup returns CDR1 LNHDA and CDR2 SQIVND (reference sequence). CDR3 residues: CASSYAEGHTYYEQYF. DNA for the CDR3: TGTGCCAGTAGTTACGCGGAAGGACATACTTACTACGAGCAGTACTTC.

The chain links TRBV30 to TRBJ1-1; D gene uncertain. The CDR3 consists of 11 residues. Trimming left V 6 bases short and J 3 bases short, with 8 bases between. Germline V gene lookup returns CDR1 GTSNPN and CDR2 SVGIG (reference sequence). The CDR3 is CACSLYTEAFF. The CDR3 coding sequence is TGTGCCTGCTCTCTATACACTGAAGCTTTCTTT.